This T cell receptor (beta chain) was recorded in a study of glioma-infiltrating T cells after dendritic cell vaccination. Study information: Autologous tumor lysate-pulsed dendritic cell vaccination was given between about 2003 and 2013. The study, taken as a whole, reports: Complete blood and tumor specimen sets were limited to few patients.

With regard to this clone: Antigen specificity is unknown.

The table came from immunoSEQ multiplex PCR; TCRdb's copy has only in-frame clones and leaves some out. This table holds about 94,000 clones, 80% found once. The time point here: after dendritic cell vaccination, including at tumor progression/relapse. The TCR sequence derives from a human donor with glioblastoma. This material consisted of blood, taken after dendritic cell vaccination.

The CDR3, as DNA: TGTGCCAGCAGTTTACTAGCGGGGCTGATATACGAGCAGTACTTC. It yields the protein CASSLLAGLIYEQYF. The chain links TRBV6-5 to TRBJ2-7, with 10 bases fitting TRBD2. Per germline, CDR1 MNHEY and CDR2 SVGAGI. This CDR3 has 15 residues. Trimming took 4 bases from V and 4 from J; bases not matched to a gene: 7.